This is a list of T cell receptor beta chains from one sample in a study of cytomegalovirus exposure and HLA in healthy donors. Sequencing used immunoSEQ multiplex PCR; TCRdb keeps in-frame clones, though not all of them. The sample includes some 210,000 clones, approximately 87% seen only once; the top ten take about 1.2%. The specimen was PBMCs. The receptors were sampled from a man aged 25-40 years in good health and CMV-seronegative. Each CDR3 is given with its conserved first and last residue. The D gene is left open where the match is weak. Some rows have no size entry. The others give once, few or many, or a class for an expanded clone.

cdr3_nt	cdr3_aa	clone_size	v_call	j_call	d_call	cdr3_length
TGTGCCAGCAGGCGACTCGGGGACTACGAGCAGTACTTC	CASRRLGDYEQYF	NA	TRBV14	TRBJ2-7	NA	13
TGCGCCAGCAGGCTGGGCCATGAGCAGTTCTTC	CASRLGHEQFF	once	TRBV4-3	TRBJ2-1	NA	11
TGTGCCAGCAGCTTAGATGAGGAGGGGGCTTTC	CASSLDEEGAF	NA	TRBV13	TRBJ1-2	TRBD1	11
TGTGCCAGCCAGCAGGGGGGCTACGAGCAGTACTTC	CASQQGGYEQYF	NA	TRBV28	TRBJ2-7	NA	12
TGTGCCAGCAGCTTAATATCCGGGACTCTAGCCAAAAACAGTCAGTACTTC	CASSLISGTLAKNSQYF	once	TRBV7-8	TRBJ2-4	NA	17
TGTGCCAGCAGTTTACGGGACAGGGTGGGTGAAAAACTGTTTTTT	CASSLRDRVGEKLFF	NA	TRBV27	TRBJ1-4	TRBD1	15
TGTGCCAGCAGTTTGGGGGGGGTCGCTGAAGCTTTCTTT	CASSLGGVAEAFF	NA	TRBV28	TRBJ1-1	NA	13
TGTGCCAGCAGTTTAAGGCATGGGAGAAACATTCAGTACTTC	CASSLRHGRNIQYF	NA	TRBV27	TRBJ2-4	NA	14
TGTGCCACCAGCAGAGACTCCTCCCAGGGACTAGCGGGAGGGAAAAAAACCTACGAGCAGTACTTC	CATSRDSSQGLAGGKKTYEQYF	few	TRBV15	TRBJ2-7	TRBD2	22
TGCGCCAGCAGCGAGACCTCAGGTCACTACGAGCAGTACTTC	CASSETSGHYEQYF	NA	TRBV10-1	TRBJ2-7	NA	14
TGTGCCAGTAGTTCTTGGACAGGGGGCCAAGAGACCCAGTACTTC	CASSSWTGGQETQYF	NA	TRBV19	TRBJ2-5	TRBD1	15
TGTGCCAGCAATAGCGGGAGGGTGAACACCGGGGAGCTGTTTTTT	CASNSGRVNTGELFF	NA	TRBV2	TRBJ2-2	TRBD2	15
TGTGCCAGCAGCTTCGGGACAGCGAACACTGAAGCTTTCTTT	CASSFGTANTEAFF	once	TRBV5-6	TRBJ1-1	TRBD1	14
TGTGCCAGTAGTCCACCACCGGGACTAGCGGGGGTCCGGACCCAGTACTTC	CASSPPPGLAGVRTQYF	NA	TRBV19	TRBJ2-5	TRBD2	17
TGTGCCAGCAGTATCCTAGGACAGGGCTCCTACGAGCAGTACTTC	CASSILGQGSYEQYF	NA	TRBV2	TRBJ2-7	TRBD1	15
TGTGCCAGCCTTCGGAGGACAGGGATCTGGGGACGTAATGAAAAACTGTTTTTT	CASLRRTGIWGRNEKLFF	NA	TRBV21-1	TRBJ1-4	NA	18
TGTGCCAGCAGCTTAATCTCCACAGATACGCAGTATTTT	CASSLISTDTQYF	NA	TRBV11-3	TRBJ2-3	NA	13
TGTGCCTGGAGCTCAACTGGGACAGCCGCAACTAATGAAAAACTGTTTTTT	CAWSSTGTAATNEKLFF	NA	TRBV30	TRBJ1-4	TRBD1	17
TGTGCCAGCAGTATCTCAGAGAACACTGAAGCTTTCTTT	CASSISENTEAFF	NA	TRBV6-5	TRBJ1-1	NA	13
TGTGCCAGCAGCCAGGATCTTTGGACAGGGGACTATGGCTACACCTTC	CASSQDLWTGDYGYTF	NA	TRBV4-2	TRBJ1-2	TRBD1	16
TGTGCCAGCAGGAGACAGGGCTACCTAAATGAAAAACTGTTTTTT	CASRRQGYLNEKLFF	NA	TRBV28	TRBJ1-4	TRBD1	15
TGTGCCAGCAGCCGAGGGTCTAGCGGGACTAGCGGGGAGCTGTTTTTT	CASSRGSSGTSGELFF	NA	TRBV4-2	TRBJ2-2	TRBD2	16
TGTGCCAGCTCACGACTAGCACCGAACACCGGGGAGCTGTTTTTT	CASSRLAPNTGELFF	NA	TRBV18	TRBJ2-2	TRBD2	15
TGTGCCAGCAGTTACAACGGGGGAAATACGCAGTATTTT	CASSYNGGNTQYF	NA	TRBV6-5	TRBJ2-3	NA	13
TGTGCCAGCAGCTTAGCCCCGGGGGAAAAACTGTTTTTT	CASSLAPGEKLFF	NA	TRBV11-2	TRBJ1-4	NA	13
TGTGCCAGCTCACCCCGTAGCGAGCCGGGGTATGGCTACACCTTC	CASSPRSEPGYGYTF	NA	TRBV18	TRBJ1-2	NA	15
TGCGCCAGCAGCTTGGGCGGAGTGGAAAACACCATATATTTT	CASSLGGVENTIYF	NA	TRBV5-1	TRBJ1-3	NA	14
TGTGCCAGCACCCATCCCTCCTACAATGAGCAGTTCTTC	CASTHPSYNEQFF	NA	TRBV11-1	TRBJ2-1	NA	13